Listed here are 20 T cell receptor beta chains from one sample, sequenced in a study of T cell repertoires in cytomegalovirus infection. Each CDR3 protein gets one entry after TCRdb re-called the reads with MiXCR. The repertoire has around 740,000 distinct CDR3 sequences, under 40% of them found once; the top ten carry 2.8%. The sequenced sample was PBMCs. The receptors come from a human donor in good health (CMV status not recorded). Some clones in this sample may be carry-over from other donors' samples.

This chain links TRBV27 with TRBJ2-1; D gene uncertain. There are 13 residues in the CDR3. Germline loops: CDR1 MNHEY, CDR2 SMNVEV (reference sequence). Trimming took off 0 bases at V and 11 bases at J, with 11 bases between the two ends. CDR3 residues: CASSLSSAAKQFF. CDR3 sequence (DNA): TGTGCCAGCAGTTTATCATCGGCTGCTAAGCAGTTCTTC.

In DNA, the CDR3 is TGCAGTGCTAGAGCGTTGGGGCGTGGCTACACCTTC. Amino acid sequence: CSARALGRGYTF. This chain links TRBV20-1 with TRBJ1-2; tentatively, D is TRBD1 (5 bases). Trimming took off 1 base at V and 7 bases at J, with 10 bases between the two ends. This CDR3 region has 12 residues. Germline-derived CDR1 and CDR2 are DFQATT and SNEGSKA (reference sequence).

The gene calls are TRBV6-2 or TRBV6-3 and TRBJ1-5; D ambiguous. This CDR3 comprises 15 residues. CDR1 is MNHEY and CDR2 is SVGEGT in the germline V gene. The V end was cut by 2 bases, the J end by 0 bases, with 8 bases between. The CDR3 nucleotides read TGTGCCAGCAGTTACCTGGGGAATAGCAATCAGCCCCAGCATTTT. Translation gives CASSYLGNSNQPQHF.

This clonotype was detected ten times or more. The CDR3 is CASSLSPNGQNTEAFF. CDR3 DNA: TGTGCCAGCAGCTTATCACCCAATGGACAGAACACTGAAGCTTTCTTT. This chain joins TRBV7-6 and TRBJ1-1, with D maybe TRBD1 (5 bases). The CDR3 length is 16 residues. V gave up 2 bases and J gave up 1 base, with 14 bases separating them. Per the germline V gene, CDR1 is SGHVS and CDR2 is FNYEAQ.

The table lists this clonotype with a few counts. V gene TRBV11-1 combines with J gene TRBJ2-7, with 13 bases matching TRBD2. The germline V gene encodes CDR1 SGHAT and CDR2 FQDESV (reference sequence). The CDR3 covers 16 residues. Trimming at V came to 5 bases and at J to 6 bases, leaving 10 bases not matched to a gene. CDR3 sequence: CASSPPGLAGLGEQYF. DNA for the CDR3: TGTGCCAGCAGCCCACCGGGACTAGCGGGATTGGGCGAGCAGTACTTC.

The chain joins TRBV7-3 to TRBJ2-3, with 13 nucleotides matching TRBD2. Germline V gene lookup returns CDR1 SGHTA and CDR2 FQGTGA. The CDR3 loop spans 16 amino acids. The V segment lost 5 bases and the J segment 4 bases; nucleotides outside the gene matches: 6. For the CDR3, the DNA is TGTGCCAGCAGCATACTAGCGGGGGGGCCGGCAGATACGCAGTATTTT. It is translated as CASSILAGGPADTQYF. The variable domain in full, completed from reference TRBV7-3 and TRBJ2-3, reads GAGVSQTPSNKVTEKGKYVELRCDPISGHTALYWYRQSLGQGPEFLIYFQGTGAADDSGLPNDRFFAVRPEGSVSTLKIQRTERGDSAVYLCASSILAGGPADTQYFGPGTRLTVL.

A few counts support this clonotype. V gene TRBV7-3 combines with J gene TRBJ2-1; D is uncertain. CDR1 and CDR2 from the germline V gene are SGHTA and FQGTGA. The CDR3 has 14 residues. The V gene lost 3 bases and the J gene lost 4 bases, with 10 bases spanning the gap. CDR3 DNA sequence: TGTGCCAGCAGCTTCGGAAAGGGTTACAATGAGCAGTTCTTC. This gives the protein CASSFGKGYNEQFF. The full variable domain, with the rest looked up from reference TRBV7-3 and TRBJ2-1, is GAGVSQTPSNKVTEKGKYVELRCDPISGHTALYWYRQSLGQGPEFLIYFQGTGAADDSGLPNDRFFAVRPEGSVSTLKIQRTERGDSAVYLCASSFGKGYNEQFFGPGTRLTVL.

V gene TRBV6-6 combines with J gene TRBJ1-2, with D tentatively TRBD1 (5 bases). Germline V gene lookup returns CDR1 MNHNY and CDR2 SVGAGI (reference sequence). This CDR3 spans 15 amino acids. The ends were cut back, 2 bases at V and 5 bases at J, with 15 bases in the middle. The CDR3 nucleotides are TGTGCCAGCAGTTACGATCAGGGTACCGCGTATGGCTACACCTTC. Amino acids: CASSYDQGTAYGYTF.

The chain employs TRBV11-2 and TRBJ2-5; 11 bases agree with TRBD2. V trimming: 4 bases; J trimming: 1 base; junction bases outside the gene matches: 2. Looked up from germline, CDR1 is SGHAT and CDR2 is FQNNGV. The CDR3 spans 15 residues. CDR3 loop: CASSSSGGFQETQYF. CDR3 sequence (DNA): TGTGCCAGCAGCTCTAGCGGGGGGTTCCAAGAGACCCAGTACTTC.

For this clonotype: A much larger clone sits a single nucleotide away, making a read error possible. This sequence joins TRBV10-3 and TRBJ1-5, with 7 nucleotides matching TRBD1. CDR3 length: 13 residues. Germline V gene sequence: CDR1 ENHRY, CDR2 SYGVKD. The CDR3 coding sequence is TGTGCCATCAGGGGACAGTTGGACCAGCCCCAGCGTTTT. This encodes CAIRGQLDQPQRF.

V and J are TRBV6-5 and TRBJ2-1; 11 nucleotides match TRBD2. V gave up 3 bases and J gave up 10 bases; unmatched junction bases: 14. The CDR3 loop spans 17 amino acids. The V gene's germline CDR1 is MNHEY and CDR2 SVGAGI. The CDR3 nucleotides are TGTGCCAGCAGTTATTCCAGCGCTCCCGGGACTAGCGGCGAGCAGTTCTTC. Its translation is CASSYSSAPGTSGEQFF.

The sample holds a few counts of this clonotype. The V gene is TRBV24-1, the J gene TRBJ2-7; TRBD2 aligns across 7 bases. The CDR3 sequence is 17 residues long. From germline, CDR1 is KGHDR and CDR2 SFDVKD. J lost 2 bases, V lost 0 bases, and 9 bases had no gene match. The CDR3 DNA sequence: TGTGCCACCAGTGATTTGCCCCAAGCGGGAAAGGCCTACGAGCAGTACTTC. Translating it yields CATSDLPQAGKAYEQYF.

The chain combines TRBV11-1 with TRBJ1-2; D unclear. The CDR3 loop spans 15 amino acids. Trimming shortened V by 3 bases and J by 8 bases, and 19 bases separated the two germline ends. CDR1 SGHAT and CDR2 FQDESV come from the germline V gene (reference sequence). The CDR3 DNA sequence: TGTGCCAGCAGCTTGGGCCTCGTCCCCCCGGCGGGCTACACCTTC. Protein product: CASSLGLVPPAGYTF.

V gene TRBV5-1 combines with J gene TRBJ2-7, with TRBD2 matching over 10 bases. V lost 2 bases, J lost 1 base, and 6 bases stayed unmatched. CDR3 length: 16 residues. The germline V gene encodes CDR1 SGHRS and CDR2 YFSETQ. CDR3 sequence reads: CASSLSGRAGSYEQYF. In DNA form, the CDR3 reads TGCGCCAGCAGCTTAAGCGGGAGGGCCGGGTCCTACGAGCAGTACTTC.

Only a few counts were recorded for this clonotype. The gene calls are TRBV7-2 and TRBJ2-2; D not certain. The CDR3 loop spans 13 amino acids. Germline CDR1 reads SGHTA; CDR2 reads FQGNSA. The V end lost 2 bases, the J end lost 6 bases, and 7 bases lay between the germline ends. The CDR3 reads CASSLFVAGELFF. CDR3 bases: TGTGCCAGCAGCTTATTTGTCGCCGGGGAGCTGTTTTTT. Full variable domain (outside the CDR3, taken from reference TRBV7-2 and TRBJ2-2): GAGVSQSPSNKVTEKGKDVELRCDPISGHTALYWYRQSLGQGLEFLIYFQGNSAPDKSGLPSDRFSAERTGGSVSTLTIQRTQQEDSAVYLCASSLFVAGELFFGEGSRLTVL.

This clonotype appeared a few times. The CDR3 region has the DNA TGTGCCAGCAGCTTAGGTTCACTAGCGGGAGTCTACGAGCAGTACTTC. Protein product: CASSLGSLAGVYEQYF. This rearrangement joins TRBV7-2 to TRBJ2-7, with 11 nucleotides matching TRBD2. This CDR3 region has 16 residues. J was trimmed by 3 bases and V by 1 base; bases with no gene match: 5. The germline V gene encodes CDR1 SGHTA and CDR2 FQGNSA.

The CDR3: CSARDSDRGRFAPEAFF. In DNA, the CDR3 is TGCAGTGCTAGGGACTCGGACAGGGGCCGCTTCGCACCTGAAGCTTTCTTT. J is TRBJ1-1 and V is TRBV20-1, with TRBD1 identical over 9 bases. This CDR3 has 17 residues. Germline V gene data show CDR1 as DFQATT and CDR2 as SNEGSKA (reference sequence). V was clipped by 3 bases and J by 6 bases; unmatched bases: 17.

As to this clonotype: A much bigger clone sits one base away, suggesting this may be a read error. This CDR3 is missing its conserved last phenylalanine or tryptophan, likely due to a read error. The V and J genes are TRBV7-8 and TRBJ2-1; D gene uncertain. The CDR3 has 17 amino acids. Trimming took off 4 bases at V and 0 bases at J, with 16 bases between the two ends. Per the germline V gene, CDR1 is SGHVS and CDR2 is FQNEAQ. This CDR3 is CASSSKRVFSSYNEQFL. CDR3 DNA sequence: TGTGCCAGCAGCTCAAAAAGGGTGTTCAGCTCCTACAATGAGCAGTTCTTA.

The chain has TRBV20-1 and TRBJ1-1, with D tentatively TRBD1 (6 bases). Germline loops: CDR1 DFQATT, CDR2 SNEGSKA (reference sequence). Trimming removed 5 bases from V and 5 bases from J, with 15 bases in between. The CDR3 runs 13 residues. CDR3 in amino acids: CSAGAGARTEAFF. CDR3 bases: TGCAGTGCTGGGGCAGGGGCGCGTACTGAAGCTTTCTTT.

This clonotype was counted between two and nine times. The rearrangement uses TRBV28 and TRBJ1-4; D is unclear. The germline CDR1 and CDR2 sequences are MDHEN and SYDVKM. This CDR3 has 13 amino acids. The ends were cut back, 3 bases at V and 0 bases at J, with 2 bases in the middle. The CDR3 loop is CASSLTTNEKLFF. Here the CDR3 DNA reads TGTGCCAGCAGTTTGACAACTAATGAAAAACTGTTTTTT.